The source of this T cell receptor beta chain is a study of CD4 T cells in relation to SARS-CoV-2 and coronaviruses. Study-level information: The HLA restriction of the shared crossreactive spike epitopes was mapped. The study's findings and limits: Culture-expanded clones reflect memory recall rather than primary priming during culture.

The CDR3 has 12 residues. V was trimmed by 7 bases and J by 2 bases, leaving 9 bases between them. Germline V gives CDR1 MNHNY, CDR2 SVGAGI (reference sequence). Points on this clone: Its antigen is still unknown.

The repertoire was sequenced with immunoSEQ multiplex PCR; TCRdb's copy has only in-frame clones and lacks some. Of about 38,000 clones listed, around 87% are singletons. The V and J genes are TRBV6-6 and TRBJ2-7, with a weak D call TRBD2 (6 bases). This clonotype was sampled from an adult with COVID-19. Sequencing input: memory CD4+ T cells from PBMCs. The CDR3 nucleotides are TGTGCCAGCAATGGGGAGGCCTACGAGCAGTACTTC. This sequence encodes CASNGEAYEQYF.